The 8 T cell receptor beta chains presented below share a single source sample, sequenced in a study of response to subunit inactivated influenza vaccine. TCRdb re-analysed the RT-PCR reads in MiXCR, keeping a single row per CDR3 protein. Of 450,000 to 600,000 distinct CDR3 sequences listed, 15% to 20% are singletons. The starting material was CD4+ T cells sorted from PBMCs, obtained around 25 months after vaccination. The receptor source for this set is a man aged 50 to 69 who received an inactivated influenza vaccine.

The chain joins TRBV9 to TRBJ2-1, with 7 bases that match TRBD2. J was trimmed by 9 bases and V by 0 bases; bases with no gene match: 9. The CDR3 is 15 residues long. CDR1 is SGDLS, CDR2 YYNGEE, per germline. The CDR3 nucleotides are TGTGCCAGCAGCGTAGCGGGGGGAATCGTATCTGAGCAGTTCTTC. This sequence encodes CASSVAGGIVSEQFF.

This clonotype was observed a few times. This chain's CDR3 is CASSQGHLEKLFF. CDR3 sequence (DNA): TGTGCCAGCAGCCAAGGACACCTTGAAAAACTGTTTTTT. This chain joins TRBV3-1 and TRBJ1-4; no clear D. The CDR3 has 13 residues. The germline gives CDR1 LGHDT, CDR2 YNNKEL (reference sequence). V dropped 1 base and J dropped 7 bases, with 7 bases sitting between them.

This clonotype was seen a few times. The chain is built from TRBV29-1 and TRBJ2-3; 15 nucleotides match TRBD2. The J segment lost 4 bases and the V segment lost 7 bases, leaving 6 bases of the junction unmatched. Germline loops: CDR1 SQVTM, CDR2 ANQGSEA. The CDR3 has 15 amino acids. The CDR3 coding sequence is TGCAGCGCTATGGGACTAGCGGGAGGACCAGATACGCAGTATTTT. Encoded protein: CSAMGLAGGPDTQYF.

The rearrangement joins TRBV9 to TRBJ2-3; tentative D call: TRBD1 (6 bases). V was trimmed by 0 bases and J by 2 bases, leaving 13 bases between them. CDR1 is SGDLS, CDR2 YYNGEE, per germline. This CDR3 is built from 16 residues. CDR3 sequence: CASSVGGQLSTDTQYF. As DNA, the CDR3 is TGTGCCAGCAGCGTAGGGGGACAACTGTCCACAGATACGCAGTATTTT.

The rearrangement uses TRBV20-1 and TRBJ1-5, with 7 nucleotides matching TRBD1. From germline, CDR1 is DFQATT and CDR2 SNEGSKA (reference sequence). CDR3 size: 14 residues. Trimming at V came to 4 bases and at J to 4 bases, leaving 7 bases not matched to a gene. Here the CDR3 reads CSATGQRVNQPQHF. CDR3 sequence (DNA): TGCAGTGCTACGGGACAGCGGGTGAATCAGCCCCAGCATTTT.

The rearrangement uses TRBV28 and TRBJ2-2; the D gene is possibly TRBD2 (5 bases). Germline CDR1 MDHEN, CDR2 SYDVKM. This CDR3 spans 16 amino acids. The ends were cut back, 2 bases at V and 5 bases at J, with 15 bases in the middle. The CDR3 sequence is CASSLRVGVVTGELFF. The CDR3 DNA follows: TGTGCCAGCAGTTTACGAGTGGGAGTGGTGACCGGGGAGCTGTTTTTT.

This clonotype was counted at least ten times. The chain employs TRBV7-9 and TRBJ2-1; D is unclear. Trimming cost V 7 bases and J 4 bases, with 5 bases left between them. The germline gives CDR1 SEHNR, CDR2 FQNEAQ (reference sequence). The CDR3 has 11 residues. The chain's CDR3 is CASTRYNEQFF. DNA for the CDR3: TGTGCCAGCACCAGATACAATGAGCAGTTCTTC.

CDR3 amino acids: CASSSEGLGTEAFF. The CDR3 DNA sequence: TGTGCCAGCAGCTCCGAGGGATTGGGGACTGAAGCTTTCTTT. V is TRBV7-9 and J is TRBJ1-1; the D is unclear. In germline, CDR1 is SEHNR, CDR2 FQNEAQ (reference sequence). Trimming stripped 4 bases from V and 5 bases from J, with 14 bases between. There are 14 residues in the CDR3.